This passage covers 14 T cell receptor beta chains from one sample sequenced in a study of shared clonotypes between healthy human individuals. Here immunoSEQ multiplex PCR was the method, and the copy in TCRdb shows in-frame clones only, minus some. Of about 2 million clones listed, 85% to 95% are singletons. Specimen: naive CD4+ T cells sorted from blood. The subset here: CD45RA+ positively selected. These receptors were collected from a man aged 18 to 35 in good health.

V and J are TRBV19 and TRBJ2-3; D ambiguous. The germline V and J ends were trimmed by 10 bases and 6 bases, with 11 bases remaining between them. Germline V gene sequence: CDR1 LNHDA, CDR2 SQIVND (reference sequence). CDR3 size: 11 residues. DNA of the CDR3: TGTGCCACCACGTTGGTGGATACGCAGTATTTT. It is translated as CATTLVDTQYF.

About this clone itself: Other DNA sequences in the sample encode the same CDR3. The J gene is TRBJ1-4, the V gene TRBV18; D uncertain. This CDR3 has 14 amino acids. Between the trimmed V and J ends, which lost 1 base and 0 bases, there was a span of 3 bases. Per germline, CDR1 KGHSH and CDR2 LQKENI. CDR3 bases: TGTGCCAGCTCACCACGTGCAACTAATGAAAAACTGTTTTTT. The encoded protein is CASSPRATNEKLFF.

This clone was recorded once. The V and J genes are TRBV28 and TRBJ1-2; a possible D gene is TRBD1 (5 bases). CDR1 and CDR2 (germline): MDHEN, SYDVKM. The CDR3 spans 12 residues. V lost 4 bases to trimming and J lost 7 bases, with 10 bases between them. The CDR3 nucleotides are TGTGCCAGCAGTTGGGGGGTGGGTGGCTACACCTTC. It is translated as CASSWGVGGYTF.

With respect to this clone: The junction and the germline gene differ at one end; a read error may be behind it. The rearrangement joins TRBV7-7 to TRBJ2-5; 8 nucleotides match TRBD2. In germline, CDR1 is SSHAT, CDR2 FNYEAQ (reference sequence). This CDR3 contains 13 residues. Written as DNA, the CDR3 is TGTGCTAGCACCCCGGGGGGGCAAGAGACCCAGTACTTC. This codes for CASTPGGQETQYF.

This rearrangement joins TRBV5-1 to TRBJ2-6; no reliable D call. Germline CDR1 is SGHRS and CDR2 is YFSETQ. Trimming pared 4 bases from V and 4 bases from J, leaving 12 bases between. The CDR3 spans 15 residues. CDR3 in DNA: TGCGCCAGCAGCAACTACAATGCCGGGGCCAACGTCCTGACTTTC. Amino acid sequence: CASSNYNAGANVLTF.

The rearrangement joins TRBV30 to TRBJ1-5; D unclear. The CDR3 loop spans 17 amino acids. The germline V gene encodes CDR1 GTSNPN and CDR2 SVGIG (reference sequence). V was shortened by 2 bases and J by 0 bases, with 17 bases between the two germline ends. The CDR3 here is CAWSPRVIQSSNQPQHF. The CDR3 nucleotides read TGTGCCTGGAGTCCCCGGGTCATCCAGTCTAGCAATCAGCCCCAGCATTTT.

The chain uses TRBV11-2 and TRBJ2-5, with a possible D match to TRBD2 (5 bases). The V gene lost 4 bases and the J gene lost 12 bases, with 15 bases spanning the gap. The CDR3 runs 12 residues. Germline V lookup: CDR1 SGHAT, CDR2 FQNNGV. In DNA form, the CDR3 reads TGTGCCAGCAGCTCCATCACCGGGAAAAAGTACTTC. Residues: CASSSITGKKYF.

The chain is built from TRBV30 and TRBJ2-3; D ambiguous. Germline V gives CDR1 GTSNPN, CDR2 SVGIG (reference sequence). CDR3 length equals 15 residues. V lost 6 bases and J lost 4, with 20 bases in between. The CDR3 sequence is CACQPRIPMPDTQYF. Written as DNA, the CDR3 is TGTGCCTGCCAACCCAGGATCCCGATGCCAGATACGCAGTATTTT.

The chain joins TRBV10-1 to TRBJ2-1; D is tentatively TRBD1 or TRBD2 (5 bases each). The CDR3 length is 18 residues. Trimming left V 3 bases short and J 9 bases short, with 27 bases between. Looked up from germline, CDR1 is WNHNN and CDR2 is SYGVQD (reference sequence). The CDR3 protein is CASSESGRGGRGEAEQFF. Here the CDR3 DNA reads TGCGCCAGCAGTGAAAGCGGAAGGGGTGGTAGGGGTGAAGCTGAGCAGTTCTTC.

The chain is built from TRBV9 and TRBJ2-7; 8 bases match TRBD1. The germline V gene encodes CDR1 SGDLS and CDR2 YYNGEE. The CDR3 runs 14 residues. Germline trimming cut 4 bases from V and 1 base from J; bases unmatched to any gene: 4. CDR3 DNA: TGTGCCAGCAGCTCTACAGGGGGGTCCTACGAGCAGTACTTC. This sequence encodes CASSSTGGSYEQYF. Variable domain in full (rest from reference TRBV9 and TRBJ2-7): DSGVTQTPKHLITATGQRVTLRCSPRSGDLSVYWYQQSLDQGLQFLIQYYNGEERAKGNILERFSAQQFPDLHSELNLSSLELGDSALYFCASSSTGGSYEQYFGPGTRLTVT.

The CDR3 loop reads CASSARTAAYNEQFF. As DNA, the CDR3 is TGTGCCAGCAGCGCGCGGACAGCAGCCTACAATGAGCAGTTCTTC. The chain has TRBV5-4 and TRBJ2-1; TRBD1 is a possible D gene (6 bases). CDR1 is SGHNT, CDR2 YYREEE, per germline (reference sequence). Trimming left V 4 bases short and J 2 bases short, with 13 bases between. The CDR3 extends over 15 amino acids.

The rearrangement links TRBV6-1 to TRBJ1-1; 7 nucleotides agree with TRBD1. Germline V gene data show CDR1 as MNHNS and CDR2 as SASEGT. V lost 6 bases to trimming and J lost 0 bases; unmatched junction nucleotides: 7. The CDR3 consists of 15 residues. CDR3 sequence reads: CASSYTGVMNTEAFF. As DNA, the CDR3 is TGTGCCAGCAGCTATACAGGGGTAATGAACACTGAAGCTTTCTTT.

The rearrangement joins TRBV7-2 to TRBJ2-7; D unclear. The CDR3 length is 13 residues. The V gene lost 1 base and the J gene lost 7 bases, with 11 bases spanning the gap. CDR1 and CDR2 (germline): SGHTA, FQGNSA. The CDR3: CASSLGPLVEQYF. The CDR3, as DNA: TGTGCCAGCAGCTTAGGCCCGCTGGTGGAGCAGTACTTC. Full variable domain (remainder filled in from reference TRBV7-2 and TRBJ2-7): GAGVSQSPSNKVTEKGKDVELRCDPISGHTALYWYRQSLGQGLEFLIYFQGNSAPDKSGLPSDRFSAERTGGSVSTLTIQRTQQEDSAVYLCASSLGPLVEQYFGPGTRLTVT.

Concerning this clone itself: The sample carries other DNA sequences with the same CDR3. J is TRBJ2-2 and V is TRBV10-3; 8 nucleotides match TRBD1. The CDR3 extends over 14 amino acids. From germline, CDR1 is ENHRY and CDR2 SYGVKD. Trimming removed 6 bases from V and 1 base from J; junction bases left unmatched: 1. DNA of the CDR3: TGTGCCATCAGAGGGACAGGGAACACCGGGGAGCTGTTTTTT. It yields the protein CAIRGTGNTGELFF.